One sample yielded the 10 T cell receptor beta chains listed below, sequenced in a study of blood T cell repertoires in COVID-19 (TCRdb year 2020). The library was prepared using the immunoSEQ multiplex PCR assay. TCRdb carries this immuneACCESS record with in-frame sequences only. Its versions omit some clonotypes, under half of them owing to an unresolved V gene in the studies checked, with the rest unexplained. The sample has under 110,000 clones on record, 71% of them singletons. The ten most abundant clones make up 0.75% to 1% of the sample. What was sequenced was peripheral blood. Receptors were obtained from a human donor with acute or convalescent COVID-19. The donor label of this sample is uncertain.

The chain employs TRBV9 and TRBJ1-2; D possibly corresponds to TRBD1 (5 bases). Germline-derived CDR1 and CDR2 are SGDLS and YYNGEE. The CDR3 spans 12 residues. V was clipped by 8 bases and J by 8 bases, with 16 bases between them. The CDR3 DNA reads TGTGCCAGTCAAGGGGAGGGGATCGGCTACACCTTC. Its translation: CASQGEGIGYTF.

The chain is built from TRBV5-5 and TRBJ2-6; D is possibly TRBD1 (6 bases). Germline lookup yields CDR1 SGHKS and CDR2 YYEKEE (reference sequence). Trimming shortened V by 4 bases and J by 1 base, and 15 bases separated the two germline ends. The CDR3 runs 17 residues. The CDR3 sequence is CASSPDSLLSGANVLTF. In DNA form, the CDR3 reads TGTGCCAGCAGCCCGGACAGCCTCCTTTCTGGGGCCAACGTCCTGACTTTC.

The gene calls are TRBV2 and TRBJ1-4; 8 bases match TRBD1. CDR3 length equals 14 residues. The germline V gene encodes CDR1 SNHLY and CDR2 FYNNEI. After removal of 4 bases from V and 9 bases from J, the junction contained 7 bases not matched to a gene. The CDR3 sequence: CASSGRGQGKKLFF. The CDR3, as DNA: TGTGCCAGCAGTGGCAGGGGGCAAGGTAAAAAACTGTTTTTT.

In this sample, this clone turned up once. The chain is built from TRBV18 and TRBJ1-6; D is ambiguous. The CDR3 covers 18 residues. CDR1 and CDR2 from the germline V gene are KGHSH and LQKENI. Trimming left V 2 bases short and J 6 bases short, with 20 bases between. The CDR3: CASSPNWGRRYGNSPLHF. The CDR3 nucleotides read TGTGCCAGCTCACCAAACTGGGGTAGGAGGTATGGTAATTCACCCCTCCACTTT.

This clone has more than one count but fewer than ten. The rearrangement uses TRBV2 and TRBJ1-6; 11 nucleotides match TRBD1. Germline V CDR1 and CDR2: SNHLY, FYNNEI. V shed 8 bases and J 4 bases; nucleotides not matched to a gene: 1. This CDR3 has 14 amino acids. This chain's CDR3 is CASGQGAYNSPLHF. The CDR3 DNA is TGTGCCAGCGGACAGGGGGCGTATAATTCACCCCTCCACTTT. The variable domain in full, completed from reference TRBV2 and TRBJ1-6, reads EPEVTQTPSHQVTQMGQEVILRCVPISNHLYFYWYRQILGQKVEFLVSFYNNEISEKSEIFDDQFSVERPDGSNFTLKIRSTKLEDSAMYFCASGQGAYNSPLHFGNGTRLTVT.

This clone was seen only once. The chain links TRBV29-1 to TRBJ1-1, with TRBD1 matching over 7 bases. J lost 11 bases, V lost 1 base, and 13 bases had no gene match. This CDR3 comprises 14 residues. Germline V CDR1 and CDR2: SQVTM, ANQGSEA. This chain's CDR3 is CSVEAGRGLYRAFF. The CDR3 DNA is TGCAGCGTTGAAGCGGGTAGGGGGCTCTATCGTGCTTTCTTT.

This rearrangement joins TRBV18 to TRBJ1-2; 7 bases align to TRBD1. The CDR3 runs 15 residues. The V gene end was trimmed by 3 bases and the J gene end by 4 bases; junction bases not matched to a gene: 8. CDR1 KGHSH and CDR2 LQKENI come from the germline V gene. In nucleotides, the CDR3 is TGTGCCAGCTCACCTACAGGGGATCTCGGCTATGGCTACACCTTC. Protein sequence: CASSPTGDLGYGYTF.

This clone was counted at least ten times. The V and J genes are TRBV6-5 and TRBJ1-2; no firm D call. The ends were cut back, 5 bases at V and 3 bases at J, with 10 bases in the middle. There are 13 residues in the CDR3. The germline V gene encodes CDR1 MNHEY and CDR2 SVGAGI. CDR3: CASSPDLYYGYTF. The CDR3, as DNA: TGTGCCAGCAGTCCAGACTTATACTATGGCTACACCTTC.

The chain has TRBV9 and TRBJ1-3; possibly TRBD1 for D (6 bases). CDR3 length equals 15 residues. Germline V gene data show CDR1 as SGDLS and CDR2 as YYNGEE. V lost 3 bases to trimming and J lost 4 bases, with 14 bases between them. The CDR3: CASSATGQWGNTIYF. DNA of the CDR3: TGTGCCAGCAGCGCAACCGGACAGTGGGGAAACACCATATATTTT. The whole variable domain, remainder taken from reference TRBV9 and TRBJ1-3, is DSGVTQTPKHLITATGQRVTLRCSPRSGDLSVYWYQQSLDQGLQFLIQYYNGEERAKGNILERFSAQQFPDLHSELNLSSLELGDSALYFCASSATGQWGNTIYFGEGSWLTVV.

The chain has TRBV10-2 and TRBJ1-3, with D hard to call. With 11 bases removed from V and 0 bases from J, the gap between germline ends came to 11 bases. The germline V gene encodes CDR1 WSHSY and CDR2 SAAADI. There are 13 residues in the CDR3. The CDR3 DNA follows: TGCGCCGTCCAGGACTTCTCTGGAAACACCATATATTTT. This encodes CAVQDFSGNTIYF.